The 12 T cell receptor beta chains listed next were all sequenced from one sample in a study of vaccination and CD4 T cells after COVID-19 (dated by TCRdb to 2022 to 2024). Their cognate antigens are unknown. Preparation of the library involved PCR. TCRdb shows the sequencer as Illumina iSeq 100. At the Johns Hopkins FTIC core, DNA from the cultured CD4+ T cells underwent TCR sequencing with the Oncomine TCR Beta short-read assay. TCRdb trimmed public reads at Q25 via fastp, called clones via MiXCR and kept in-frame beta chains. A single entry per CDR3 protein holds the most common genes and DNA from its merged rows. The sample data list roughly 15,000 distinct CDR3 sequences, and about 48% of these were observed just once. The top ten constitute 10% to 15% of the sample. Taken with the paper, the label for time point translates to: late sampling 161 to 241 days after vaccination in a few convalescent patients. The treatment or condition label of this sample denotes: 10-day PBMC culture with coronavirus spike peptide pools or control peptides (ViraFEST assay).

The specimen comprised CD4+ T cells from blood, cultured in vitro, sampled about 7 months after SARS-CoV-2 vaccination. The receptors shown here come from a human donor who had recovered from COVID-19.

The rearrangement uses TRBV12-3 or TRBV12-4 and TRBJ1-6, with 8 bases matching TRBD1. Unmatched junction bases numbered 6, after V lost 0 bases and J lost 8 bases. The CDR3 is made up of 16 amino acids. CDR3 in DNA: TGTGCCAGCAGTTTAGCGTCGGCAGGGGGCTATTCACCCCTCCACTTT. It encodes CASSLASAGGYSPLHF.

This clonotype turned up a few times. This chain connects TRBV19 to TRBJ2-3; D remains unclear. The length of the CDR3 is 14 residues. Germline V CDR1 and CDR2: LNHDA, SQIVND (reference sequence). The V end was cut by 3 bases, the J end by 1 base, with 8 bases between. The CDR3 reads CASSILSRTDTQYF. In nucleotides, the CDR3 is TGTGCCAGTAGTATTCTGTCGCGCACAGATACGCAGTATTTT.

The chain recombines TRBV7-8 with TRBJ2-5, with a tentative D call TRBD1 (5 bases). Germline V lookup: CDR1 SGHVS, CDR2 FQNEAQ. The CDR3 spans 13 residues. Trimming left V 5 bases short and J 5 bases short, with 12 bases between. The CDR3 nucleotides are TGTGCCAGCAGCCTCTCAGGGATCGAGACCCAGTACTTC. Translating gives CASSLSGIETQYF.

This clonotype appeared a few times. The gene calls are TRBV20-1 and TRBJ2-1; 7 bases align to TRBD1. V lost 1 base and J lost 6; bases outside the gene matches: 9. There are 15 residues in the CDR3. Germline CDR1 reads DFQATT; CDR2 reads SNEGSKA (reference sequence). CDR3 in amino acids: CSARVRQGVPNEQFF. The CDR3 DNA is TGCAGTGCTAGAGTTAGGCAGGGGGTCCCCAATGAGCAGTTCTTC.

The V call is TRBV20-1, the J call TRBJ2-3; D is perhaps TRBD2 (6 bases). Looked up from germline, CDR1 is DFQATT and CDR2 is SNEGSKA (reference sequence). The CDR3 runs to 15 residues. Trimming shortened V by 3 bases and J by 0 bases, and 13 bases separated the two germline ends. The CDR3 DNA reads TGCAGTGCTAGGCCTCTAGCGACGAGCACAGATACGCAGTATTTT. Its protein is CSARPLATSTDTQYF.

Written as DNA, the CDR3 is TGCGCCAGCAGCCCGACTACCAGCACAGATACGCAGTATTTT. Amino acids: CASSPTTSTDTQYF. The V and J genes are TRBV10-2 and TRBJ2-3; TRBD2 is a possible D gene (5 bases). This CDR3 contains 14 residues. Trimming stripped 6 bases from V and 0 bases from J, with 10 bases between. Germline values: CDR1 WSHSY, CDR2 SAAADI.

CDR3: CASSLVGFRGPGELFF. The CDR3 DNA reads as TGTGCCAGCAGCTTAGTAGGCTTCAGGGGCCCCGGGGAGCTGTTTTTT. The V gene is TRBV7-2, the J gene TRBJ2-2; D possibly corresponds to TRBD1 (6 bases). The CDR3 length is 16 residues. CDR1 and CDR2 (germline): SGHTA, FQGNSA. Deletions cut 1 base from V and 6 bases from J, with 15 bases between.

The chain uses TRBV6-5 and TRBJ2-7; TRBD2 matches at 7 bases. Germline loops: CDR1 MNHEY, CDR2 SVGAGI. CDR3 size: 16 residues. Trimming removed 2 bases from V and 6 bases from J; junction bases left unmatched: 13. CDR3 sequence: CASSYPTRDGRGEQYF. Here the CDR3 DNA reads TGTGCCAGCAGTTACCCTACTCGGGATGGGAGGGGCGAGCAGTACTTC.

The chain recombines TRBV11-2 with TRBJ2-3; 8 bases match TRBD2. Germline assignment: CDR1 SGHAT and CDR2 FQNNGV. The CDR3 loop spans 16 amino acids. Trimming cost V 4 bases and J 12 bases; bases outside gene matches: 18. CDR3 DNA: TGTGCCAGCAGCTCCCCCACCGGACTAGCCGTCCTCCGTCAGTATTTT. Its translation: CASSSPTGLAVLRQYF.

This clonotype came up a few times. This chain links TRBV7-2 with TRBJ2-5, with D possibly matching TRBD2 (6 bases). CDR1 SGHTA and CDR2 FQGNSA come from the germline V gene. With 7 bases removed from V and 0 bases from J, the gap between germline ends came to 9 bases. The CDR3 length is 13 residues. Written as DNA, the CDR3 is TGTGCCAGCACCCGGACTAACCAAGAGACCCAGTACTTC. Its translation: CASTRTNQETQYF.

V and J are TRBV7-3 and TRBJ2-5, with D perhaps TRBD1 (5 bases). Germline assignment: CDR1 SGHTA and CDR2 FQGTGA. Trimming left V 2 bases short and J 5 bases short, with 12 bases between. The CDR3 has 14 amino acids. The chain's CDR3 is CASSLSRAAETQYF. CDR3 in DNA: TGTGCCAGCAGCTTATCCAGGGCGGCGGAGACCCAGTACTTC.

V gene TRBV6-4 combines with J gene TRBJ1-2; the D gene is possibly TRBD1 (6 bases). The germline gives CDR1 MRHNA, CDR2 SNTAGT. Trimming cost V 11 bases and J 3 bases, with 16 bases left between them. The CDR3 has 13 residues. DNA for the CDR3: TGTGCCCCAGTTAGGGGGTCCCACTATGGCTACACCTTC. Amino acids: CAPVRGSHYGYTF.